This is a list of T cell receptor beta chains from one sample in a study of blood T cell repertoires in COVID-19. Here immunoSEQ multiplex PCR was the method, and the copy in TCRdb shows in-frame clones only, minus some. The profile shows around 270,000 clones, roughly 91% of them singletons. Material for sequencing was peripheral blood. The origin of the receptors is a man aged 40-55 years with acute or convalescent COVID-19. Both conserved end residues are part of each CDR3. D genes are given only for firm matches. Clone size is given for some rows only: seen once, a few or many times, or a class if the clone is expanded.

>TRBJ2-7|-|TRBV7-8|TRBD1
TGTGCCAGCAGCGTTGCCCGACAGGGCTACGAGCAGTACTTC
CASSVARQGYEQYF
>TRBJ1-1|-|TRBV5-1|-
TGCGCCAGCAGCTCTCAACAGGGTGGCACTGAAGCTTTCTTT
CASSSQQGGTEAFF
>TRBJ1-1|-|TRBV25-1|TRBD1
TGTGCCAGCAGTGAATCCCGGACAGGGGGGAGGCTTGTAGCTTTCTTT
CASSESRTGGRLVAFF
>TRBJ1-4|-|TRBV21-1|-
TGTGCCAGCCTAGTTTACCACACGAGACCAACTAATGAAAAACTGTTTTTT
CASLVYHTRPTNEKLFF
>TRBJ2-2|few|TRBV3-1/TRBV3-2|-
TGTGCCAGCAGCCTCGCTAGCACTTCCGGGGAGCTGTTTTTT
CASSLASTSGELFF
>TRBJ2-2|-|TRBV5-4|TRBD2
TGTGCCAGCAGCCCGGGACTAGCATCGGGCGGGGAGCTGTTTTTT
CASSPGLASGGELFF
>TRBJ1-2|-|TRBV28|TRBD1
TGTGCCAGCGGTTTGGGCAGGGGGCTCGAGGGCTACACCTTC
CASGLGRGLEGYTF
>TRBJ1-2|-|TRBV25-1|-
TGTGCCAGGATGATCGAGGGTGGCTACACCTTC
CARMIEGGYTF
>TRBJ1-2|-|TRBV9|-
TGTGCCAGCAGCGTAGCTAAAACAGGGCGCCCCTATGGCTACACCTTC
CASSVAKTGRPYGYTF
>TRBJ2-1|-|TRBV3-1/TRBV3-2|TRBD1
TGTGCCAGCAGCCAAGCGACAGGGGGAAGGAACAATGAGCAGTTCTTC
CASSQATGGRNNEQFF
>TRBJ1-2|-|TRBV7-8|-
TGTGCCAGCAGCCTACAAAGTGGAGCGTATAACTATGGCTACACCTTC
CASSLQSGAYNYGYTF
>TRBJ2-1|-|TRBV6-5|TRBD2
TGTGCCAGCAGTTACGCCGGGGGGATAGACAATGAGCAGTTCTTC
CASSYAGGIDNEQFF
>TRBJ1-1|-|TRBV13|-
TGTGCCAGCAGCTTAATCAGGGGAGCTGAAGCTTTCTTT
CASSLIRGAEAFF
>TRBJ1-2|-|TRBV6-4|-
TGTGCCAGCAGTGACTCGGGGGGTCGTGGCTACACCTTC
CASSDSGGRGYTF
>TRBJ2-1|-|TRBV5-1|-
TGCGCCAGCAGCTTAAACGGGTACAATGAGCAGTTCTTC
CASSLNGYNEQFF
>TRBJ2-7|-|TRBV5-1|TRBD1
TGCGCCAGCAGCCCAATAGGGCGACAGGGGATCTACGAGCAGTACTTC
CASSPIGRQGIYEQYF
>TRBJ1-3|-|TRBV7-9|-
TGTGCCAGCAGCTTAGGCACCTCCGAGGGAAACACCATATATTTT
CASSLGTSEGNTIYF
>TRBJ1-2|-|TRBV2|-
TGTGCCAGCAGGGAAAGCGGTGCCAACTATGGCTACACCTTC
CASRESGANYGYTF
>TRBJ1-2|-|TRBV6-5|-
TGTGCCAGCAGTTTCCGGGATTCCTATGGCTACACCTTC
CASSFRDSYGYTF
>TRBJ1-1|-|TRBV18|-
TGTGCCAGCTCACCGTTCCCGGAGGTGGCTTTCTTT
CASSPFPEVAFF
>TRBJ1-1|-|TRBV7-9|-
TGTGCCAGCAGCTTGAGTGGGGGGAGCGCCGAAGCTTTCTTT
CASSLSGGSAEAFF
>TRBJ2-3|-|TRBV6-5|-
TGTGCCAGCAGCGGACAGCCACTTGGGGATACGCAGTATTTT
CASSGQPLGDTQYF
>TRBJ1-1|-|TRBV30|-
TGTGCCTGGAGTTCCGACACCCTGAACACTGAAGCTTTCTTT
CAWSSDTLNTEAFF
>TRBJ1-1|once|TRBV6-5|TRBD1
TGTGCCAGCAGAGACCCGGACAGGTCGAGTGGTGAAGCTTTCTTT
CASRDPDRSSGEAFF
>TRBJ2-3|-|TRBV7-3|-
TGTGCCAGCAGCCCCCAGACTCGAGAAGATACGCAGTATTTT
CASSPQTREDTQYF
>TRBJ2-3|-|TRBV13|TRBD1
TGTGCCAGCAGCCAAAAGCCGGGGCAGGGGGCAGATACGCAGTATTTT
CASSQKPGQGADTQYF
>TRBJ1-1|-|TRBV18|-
TGTGCCAGCTTTGGGGGGGGCGACACTGAAGCTTTCTTT
CASFGGGDTEAFF
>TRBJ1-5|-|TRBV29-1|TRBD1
TGCAGCGTTGGACAGGGGGGCAATCAGCCCCAGCATTTT
CSVGQGGNQPQHF
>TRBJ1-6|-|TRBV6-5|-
TGTGCCAGCAGCCCGGGAACAGATTCACCCCTCCACTTT
CASSPGTDSPLHF
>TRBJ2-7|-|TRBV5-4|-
TGTGCCAGCAGCTCCCTCTACGAGCAGTACTTC
CASSSLYEQYF
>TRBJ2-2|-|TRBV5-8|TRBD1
TGTGCCAGCAGCGGGACAGGGAGGACCGGGGAGCTGTTTTTT
CASSGTGRTGELFF
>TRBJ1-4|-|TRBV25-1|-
TGTGCCAGCAGTGAACCAGGCTTTGAAAAACTGTTTTTT
CASSEPGFEKLFF
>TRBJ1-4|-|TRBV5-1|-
TGCGCCAGCAGCCCGGGGGGGACAAGTAATGAAAAACTGTTTTTT
CASSPGGTSNEKLFF
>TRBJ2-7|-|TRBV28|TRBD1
TGTGCCAGCAGTTTGCCCGAAGCAGGGGGTGACGAGCAGTACTTC
CASSLPEAGGDEQYF
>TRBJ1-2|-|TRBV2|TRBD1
TGTGCCAGCAGTGGACAGGGATTGTCTAACTATGGCTACACCTTC
CASSGQGLSNYGYTF
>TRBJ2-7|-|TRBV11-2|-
TGTGCCAGCAGCCGTGACAGATCCTACGAGCAGTACTTC
CASSRDRSYEQYF
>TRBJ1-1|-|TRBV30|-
TGTGCCTGGAATCGGGGGACTGAAGCTTTCTTT
CAWNRGTEAFF
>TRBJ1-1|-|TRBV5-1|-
TGCGCCAGCAGCTCACCACAGGGATCTGAAGCTTTCTTT
CASSSPQGSEAFF
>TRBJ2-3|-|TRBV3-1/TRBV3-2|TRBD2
TGTGCCAGCAGCCAGGAGGGGGTAGCGGGGGATTTCACAGATACGCAGTATTTT
CASSQEGVAGDFTDTQYF
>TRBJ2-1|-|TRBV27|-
TGTGCCAGCAGTCCCTTAATATACAGCTACAATGAGCAGTTCTTC
CASSPLIYSYNEQFF
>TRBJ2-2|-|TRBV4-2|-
TGTGCCAGCAGCCAACGGGGGGCCCCGAACACCGGGGAGCTGTTTTTT
CASSQRGAPNTGELFF
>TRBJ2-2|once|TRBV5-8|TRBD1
TGTGCCAGCAGCTTCCGGACAGGTCGGGCCAGCGGGGAGCTGTTTTTT
CASSFRTGRASGELFF
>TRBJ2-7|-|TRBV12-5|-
TGTGCTAGTGCCCCTCAAGCCATCTCGGGGGACGAGCAGTACTTC
CASAPQAISGDEQYF
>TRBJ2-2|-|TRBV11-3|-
TGTGCCAGCAGCTTGGAGCCTCTGTCCGGGGAGCTGTTTTTT
CASSLEPLSGELFF
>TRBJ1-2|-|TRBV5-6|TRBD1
TGTGCCAGCACCGACAGGGCGGACGGCTACACCTTC
CASTDRADGYTF
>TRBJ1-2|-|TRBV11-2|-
TGTGCCAGCAGCTCCGTCCGAGGGCCAATGGAAGGCTACACCTTC
CASSSVRGPMEGYTF
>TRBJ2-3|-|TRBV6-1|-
TGTGCCAGCAGTGTCTCGTGGGGGGACGACACAGATACGCAGTATTTT
CASSVSWGDDTDTQYF
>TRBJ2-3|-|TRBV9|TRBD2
TGTGCCAGCAGCTCGACTAGCGGGGGGATTGGAGATACGCAGTATTTT
CASSSTSGGIGDTQYF
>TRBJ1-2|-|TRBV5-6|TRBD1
TGTGCCAGCAGCCCGGGACAGGAAAACTATGGCTACACCTTC
CASSPGQENYGYTF
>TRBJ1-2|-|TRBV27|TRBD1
TGTGCCAGCAGTTCCATCCCCCCAGGGGGCGCTTATGGCTACACCTTC
CASSSIPPGGAYGYTF
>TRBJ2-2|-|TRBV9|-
TGTGCCAGCAGCGTAGAAACGGGAAACACCGGGGAGCTGTTTTTT
CASSVETGNTGELFF
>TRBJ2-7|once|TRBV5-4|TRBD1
TGTGCCAGCAAGGTAGGGACAGGGTACTACGAGCAGTACTTC
CASKVGTGYYEQYF
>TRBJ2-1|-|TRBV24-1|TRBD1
TGTGCCACCAGTGATTTGGGGACAGGGGGCAACTACAATGAGCAGTTCTTC
CATSDLGTGGNYNEQFF
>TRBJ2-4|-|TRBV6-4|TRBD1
TGTGCCAGCAGTGACTGGGACAGCAAAAACATTCAGTACTTC
CASSDWDSKNIQYF
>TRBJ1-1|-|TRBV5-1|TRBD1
TGCGCCAGCAGCTTAGGACAGGGGGATAGGGTTGAAGCTTTCTTT
CASSLGQGDRVEAFF